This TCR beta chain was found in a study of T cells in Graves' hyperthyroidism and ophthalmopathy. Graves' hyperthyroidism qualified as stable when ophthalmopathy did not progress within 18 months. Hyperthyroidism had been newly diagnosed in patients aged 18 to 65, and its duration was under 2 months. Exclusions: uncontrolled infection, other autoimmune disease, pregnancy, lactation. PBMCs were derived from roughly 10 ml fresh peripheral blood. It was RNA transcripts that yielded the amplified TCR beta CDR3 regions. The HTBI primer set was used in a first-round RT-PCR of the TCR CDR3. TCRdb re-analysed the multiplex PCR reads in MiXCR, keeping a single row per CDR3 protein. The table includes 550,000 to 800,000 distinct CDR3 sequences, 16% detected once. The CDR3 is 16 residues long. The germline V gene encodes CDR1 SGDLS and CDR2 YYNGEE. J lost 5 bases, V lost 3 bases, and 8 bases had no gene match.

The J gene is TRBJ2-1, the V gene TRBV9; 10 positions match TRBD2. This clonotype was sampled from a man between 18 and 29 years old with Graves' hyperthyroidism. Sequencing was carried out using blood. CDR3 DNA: TGTGCCAGCAGCGCCCTGGGACTAGCGAAAGACAATGAGCAGTTCTTC. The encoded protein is CASSALGLAKDNEQFF.